A selection of T cell receptor beta chains follows, all from one sample in a study of metastatic and nonmetastatic thyroid tumors. TCRdb re-analyzed the PCR reads using MiXCR. Of 11,000 or so clones in the sample, 25% to 40% were seen once. The source material was tumor tissue. The source is a female donor with papillary thyroid cancer or a benign thyroid nodule (not recorded which). Some clones in this sample may be carry-over from other donors' samples. The CDR3 runs from the conserved cysteine through the conserved F or W. The D gene is left open where the match is weak. Only some rows state a clone size, as once, few, many or a class for expanded clones.

TRBJ2-5 | TRBD2 | TRBV10-2 | many | CASSGTSGGQETQYF | TGCGCCAGCAGCGGGACTAGCGGGGGCCAAGAGACCCAGTACTTC
TRBJ1-4 | NA | TRBV4-1 | NA | CASSQGPGSGEKLFF | TGCGCCAGCAGCCAAGGCCCTGGGAGCGGGGAAAAACTGTTTTTT
TRBJ2-1 | TRBD2 | TRBV19 | NA | CASSIIEILAGFNEQSF | TGTGCCAGTAGTATTATCGAGATACTAGCGGGGTTCAATGAGCAGTCCTTC
TRBJ2-7 | NA | TRBV30 | many | CAWSLGSDYEQYF | TGTGCCTGGAGTCTTGGATCTGACTACGAGCAGTACTTC
TRBJ2-3 | NA | TRBV28 | few | CASSQGVGTDTQYF | TGTGCCAGCAGCCAGGGAGTCGGAACAGATACGCAGTATTTT
TRBJ1-1 | NA | TRBV7-8 | NA | CASSLVGGTATEAFF | TGTGCCAGCAGCTTAGTGGGGGGCACGGCCACTGAAGCTTTCTTT
TRBJ1-1 | NA | TRBV12-3/TRBV12-4 | few | CARSLEEGYTEAFF | TGTGCCAGAAGTTTGGAGGAAGGGTACACTGAAGCTTTCTTT
TRBJ2-5 | TRBD1 | TRBV6-5 | many | CASSYLRTGGGETQYF | TGTGCCAGCAGTTACCTCCGGACAGGGGGAGGGGAGACCCAGTACTTC
TRBJ1-2 | NA | TRBV6-2/TRBV6-3 | NA | CASSYSWGTGNGYTF | TGTGCCAGCAGTTACTCATGGGGAACAGGGAATGGCTACACCTTC
TRBJ2-1 | NA | TRBV12-5 | medium-sized | CASEVGGEQFF | TGTGCTAGTGAGGTGGGGGGTGAGCAGTTCTTC
TRBJ1-1 | TRBD1 | TRBV5-1 | NA | CASRQGANTEAFF | TGCGCCAGCAGACAGGGGGCCAACACTGAAGCTTTCTTT
TRBJ1-2 | NA | TRBV6-4 | medium-sized | CASRRDAGAPGYTF | TGTGCCAGCAGAAGGGACGCGGGGGCGCCTGGCTACACCTTC
TRBJ1-1 | NA | TRBV6-2/TRBV6-3 | medium-sized | CATLQGTGAFF | TGTGCCACCCTACAGGGCACTGGGGCTTTCTTT
TRBJ2-1 | TRBD2 | TRBV27 | NA | CASSSSSGYYNEQFF | TGTGCCAGCAGTTCCTCTAGCGGGTACTACAATGAGCAGTTCTTC
TRBJ2-2 | NA | TRBV7-9 | many | CASRPGQAGTGELFF | TGTGCCAGCAGACCAGGACAGGCGGGGACCGGGGAGCTGTTTTTT
TRBJ1-1 | NA | TRBV6-1 | NA | CATLPGTGGFNTQAFF | TGTGCCACCTTACCCGGTACAGGTGGATTTAACACTCAAGCTTTCTTT
TRBJ2-7 | NA | TRBV10-2 | few | CASSHNPYEQYF | TGCGCCAGCAGTCACAACCCCTACGAGCAGTACTTC
TRBJ1-5 | TRBD1 | TRBV6-1 | few | CASSRDRGNQPQHF | TGTGCCAGCAGCAGAGACAGGGGCAATCAGCCCCAGCATTTT
TRBJ2-3 | NA | TRBV12-3/TRBV12-4 | NA | CASSRNRCPSTDTQYF | TGTGCCAGCAGTCGCAACAGGTGTCCTAGCACAGATACTCAGTATTTT
TRBJ2-3 | NA | TRBV20-1 | NA | CSAREDTQTQYF | TGCAGTGCTAGAGAGGATACCCAGACGCAGTATTTT
TRBJ2-2 | NA | TRBV5-1 | NA | CASSLIQRSGELFF | TGCGCCAGCAGCCTAATACAGAGAAGCGGGGAGCTGTTTTTT
TRBJ1-1 | TRBD1 | TRBV20-1 | NA | CSARSGTGYAEAFF | TGCAGTGCTAGGTCCGGGACAGGGTATGCTGAAGCTTTCTTT
TRBJ2-2 | TRBD2 | TRBV10-3 | few | CAISGSGGANTGELFF | TGTGCCATCAGTGGGAGCGGGGGGGCGAACACCGGGGAGCTGTTTTTT
TRBJ1-2 | TRBD1 | TRBV6-4 | medium-sized | CASSPKHQLGQAIYGYTF | TGTGCCAGCAGCCCCAAGCACCAATTGGGACAGGCAATCTATGGCTACACCTTC
TRBJ1-1 | NA | TRBV18 | NA | CASSSNWNTEAFF | TGTGCCAGCTCATCGAACTGGAACACTGAAGCTTTCTTT
TRBJ2-3 | NA | TRBV9 | NA | CASSAEGPRDTQYF | TGTGCCAGCAGCGCCGAGGGGCCCAGAGATACGCAGTATTTT
TRBJ2-2 | NA | TRBV28 | NA | CASSSEGRELFF | TGTGCCAGCAGCTCCGAGGGTAGGGAGCTGTTTTTT
TRBJ2-1 | TRBD2 | TRBV27 | medium-sized | CASSLIQAGDNEQFF | TGTGCCAGCAGTTTAATACAAGCGGGGGACAATGAGCAGTTCTTC
TRBJ1-5 | NA | TRBV24-1 | few | CGTKGKQPQNF | TGTGGCACCAAAGGGAAACAGCCCCAGAATTTT
TRBJ2-7 | NA | TRBV19 | medium-sized | CASTYRGETLYEQYF | TGTGCCAGTACCTATAGAGGGGAGACTCTATACGAGCAGTACTTC
TRBJ1-2 | TRBD1 | TRBV6-1 | few | CASSPGQGSSYGYTF | TGTGCCAGCAGTCCAGGACAGGGGTCGTCCTATGGCTACACCTTC
TRBJ2-6 | NA | TRBV20-1 | many | CSTRDLAGANVLTF | TGCAGTACCCGGGACTTGGCTGGGGCCAACGTCCTGACTTTC
TRBJ2-7 | TRBD1 | TRBV28 | few | CASSGGTYEQYF | TGTGCCAGCTCAGGGGGCACCTACGAGCAGTACTTC
TRBJ2-5 | TRBD2 | TRBV20-1 | NA | CSASSLAVPQETQYF | TGCAGTGCTAGCTCTCTAGCGGTCCCACAAGAGACCCAGTACTTC
TRBJ2-5 | TRBD1 | TRBV6-2/TRBV6-3 | medium-sized | CASSGDRGRRETQYF | TGTGCCAGCAGTGGGGACAGGGGAAGGAGGGAGACCCAGTACTTC
TRBJ1-6 | NA | TRBV16 | NA | CASSRQGLSPLHF | TGTGCCAGCAGCCGGCAGGGGTTATCACCCCTCCACTTT
TRBJ1-2 | TRBD1 | TRBV20-1 | medium-sized | CSARRAGGLIYGYTF | TGCAGTGCTAGAAGGGCAGGGGGACTAATCTATGGCTACACCTTC
TRBJ2-7 | NA | TRBV20-1 | NA | CSATSGQFLDEQYF | TGCAGTGCTACCTCTGGACAGTTTCTCGACGAGCAGTACTTC
TRBJ1-1 | NA | TRBV6-1 | few | CASRVNRNTEAFF | TGTGCCAGCAGGGTAAACAGGAACACTGAAGCTTTCTTT
TRBJ1-1 | NA | TRBV7-2 | NA | CASERGSVTEAFF | TGTGCCTCTGAGCGGGGAAGCGTAACTGAAGCTTTCTTT
TRBJ1-2 | NA | TRBV9 | medium-sized | CASSVDGGASGYTF | TGTGCCAGCAGCGTAGACGGGGGGGCGTCCGGCTACACCTTC
TRBJ2-7 | NA | TRBV6-1 | few | CASSVALESYEQYF | TGTGCCAGCAGTGTCGCACTGGAGTCCTACGAGCAGTACTTC
TRBJ1-5 | TRBD1 | TRBV5-1 | medium-sized | CASSPGTGLAQPQHF | TGCGCCAGCAGCCCCGGGACAGGCCTTGCCCAGCCCCAGCATTTT
TRBJ1-1 | NA | TRBV18 | medium-sized | CASSDTGEAFF | TGTGCCAGCTCCGACACAGGGGAAGCTTTCTTT
TRBJ1-6 | NA | TRBV7-2 | many | CASSRPGTVNSPLHF | TGTGCCAGCAGCCGACCCGGGACGGTTAATTCACCCCTCCACTTT
TRBJ1-2 | TRBD1 | TRBV10-3 | many | CAISESKDRGIGYTF | TGTGCCATCAGTGAGTCGAAGGACAGGGGAATTGGCTACACCTTC
TRBJ2-5 | TRBD2 | TRBV2 | many | CASSSSGGSGETQYF | TGTGCCAGCAGTTCCTCTGGCGGGAGTGGGGAGACCCAGTACTTC
TRBJ2-1 | TRBD1 | TRBV24-1 | NA | CATSDVGRSVTGANEQFF | TGTGCCACCAGTGATGTGGGGAGGTCCGTGACAGGGGCCAATGAGCAGTTCTTC
TRBJ2-7 | TRBD2 | TRBV20-1 | NA | CSAAGTSGRISSYEQYF | TGCAGTGCTGCCGGGACTAGCGGGAGGATCAGCTCCTACGAGCAGTACTTC
TRBJ2-7 | NA | TRBV30 | NA | CAWSREYEQYF | TGTGCCTGGAGTCGCGAATACGAGCAGTACTTC
TRBJ1-6 | NA | TRBV6-2/TRBV6-3 | few | CASTPGISPLHF | TGTGCCAGCACCCCCGGCATTTCACCCCTCCACTTT
TRBJ2-3 | NA | TRBV18 | NA | CASSRTSIGTDTQYF | TGTGCCAGCTCGCGTACTAGCATCGGCACAGATACGCAGTATTTT
TRBJ2-1 | TRBD1 | TRBV19 | NA | CASSRQGVSSYNEQFF | TGTGCCAGTAGTCGACAGGGGGTCAGCTCCTACAATGAGCAGTTCTTC
TRBJ1-1 | NA | TRBV19 | NA | CASRGRQVASIEAFF | TGTGCCAGTAGGGGTCGACAGGTGGCCTCTATTGAAGCTTTCTTT
TRBJ1-1 | NA | TRBV4-1 | few | CASSQGMSEAFF | TGCGCCAGCAGCCAGGGAATGTCAGAAGCTTTCTTT
TRBJ2-5 | TRBD1 | TRBV10-3 | medium-sized | CAISPGTGGPFQETQYF | TGTGCCATCAGTCCCGGGACAGGGGGTCCATTCCAAGAGACCCAGTACTTC
TRBJ1-6 | NA | TRBV3-1 | medium-sized | CASSQTPGGAGDSPLHF | TGTGCCAGCAGCCAAACTCCGGGGGGCGCCGGGGATTCACCCCTCCACTTT
TRBJ1-1 | TRBD1 | TRBV30 | NA | CAWGTGIIAFF | TGTGCCTGGGGGACAGGGATAATCGCTTTCTTT